The clone carrying this T cell receptor (beta chain) was detected only a few times. Antigen specificity is unknown. This sample was included in a study of T cell repertoires in cytomegalovirus infection. In the study overall: It was the public TCR beta signatures that indicated both CMV infection and matching HLA type. Whole-study results and caveats: HLA-C-restricted CMV-specific TCR beta clonotypes prevailed in the ex vivo response. Cumulated frequencies of public TCR beta families served to identify carriers of CMV plus the relevant HLA.

The V gene's germline CDR1 is MNHEY and CDR2 SMNVEV (reference sequence). Germline trimming cut 0 bases from V and 6 bases from J; bases unmatched to any gene: 8. This CDR3 has 16 amino acids. TCRdb recomputed calls from the reads with MiXCR, one row per CDR3 protein. Of 560,000 or so distinct CDR3 sequences listed, about 17% are singletons. Sequenced sample: CD8+ T cells from PBMCs. The genes are TRBV27 and TRBJ2-7; the match to TRBD2 covers 10 bases. The receptor comes from a human donor in good health (CMV status not recorded). Some clones in this sample may be carry-over from other donors' samples. The CDR3 nucleotides read TGTGCCAGCAGTTTATCGGAAGCGGGGGGGCGCCTCGAGCAGTACTTC. Its protein is CASSLSEAGGRLEQYF.